Described below is a single T cell receptor beta chain sequence and its context. In the original analysis: How many nucleated cells were present was estimated from reference gene primer amplification. The assay was immunoSEQ multiplex PCR, and TCRdb's table has in-frame clones only and misses some. That table gives V, J and clone size, and the DNA gave D and trimming. Altogether about 120,000 clones are present, 80% to 90% being singletons, with the ten largest covering under 30%. The data derive from a study of blood T cell repertoires in COVID-19. Trimming pared 5 bases from V and 1 base from J, leaving 9 bases between. The CDR3 consists of 15 residues. CDR1 is SGHAT, CDR2 FQDESV, per germline (reference sequence).

The TCR comes from a woman in her sixties or seventies with acute or convalescent COVID-19. Sample: peripheral blood. This chain joins TRBV11-1 and TRBJ2-6; D unresolved. CDR3 residues: CASSLRGSGANVLTF. DNA for the CDR3: TGTGCCAGCAGCCTTCGCGGTTCTGGGGCCAACGTCCTGACTTTC.